This paragraph covers one TCR beta chain sequence. The CDR3 is made up of 15 amino acids. V lost 4 bases and J lost 6; bases outside the gene matches: 9. Germline-derived CDR1 and CDR2 are SGHNT and YYREEE (reference sequence). The data derive from a study of T cell changes during pregnancy in multiple sclerosis. Profiled with immunoSEQ multiplex PCR; TCRdb holds only in-frame clones, not every one. The sample lists 25,000 to 30,000 clones, roughly nine tenths occurring once. The J gene is TRBJ2-3, the V gene TRBV5-4; 9 bases align to TRBD2. The sequence was obtained from a female donor with multiple sclerosis, enrolled in a pregnancy study. This specimen consisted of CD4+ T cells from peripheral blood mononuclear cells, obtained in the second trimester of pregnancy. This CDR3 reads CASSPGASGADTQYF. Written as DNA, the CDR3 is TGTGCCAGCAGCCCTGGGGCTAGCGGGGCCGATACGCAGTATTTT.